The sequence of this T cell receptor (beta chain) was determined in a study of blood T cell repertoires in COVID-19. Study background: There were acute and convalescent COVID-19 samples, and they came from the United States, Italy and Spain.

V lost 1 base, J lost 10 bases, and 6 bases stayed unmatched. Germline values: CDR1 LGHDT, CDR2 YNNKEL (reference sequence). The length of the CDR3 is 13 residues. Clones were sequenced by immunoSEQ multiplex PCR, and TCRdb holds only the in-frame ones, with some missing. The sample carries more than 40,000 clones, 84% recorded once. This receptor was identified in a man aged 50-59 years with acute or convalescent COVID-19. The V and J genes are TRBV3-1 (or the pseudogene TRBV3-2) and TRBJ1-2, with 7 bases aligning to TRBD1. Input material: peripheral blood. Written as DNA, the CDR3 is TGTGCCAGCAGCCAAGCCAGGGACAGTCTCTACACCTTC. It specifies CASSQARDSLYTF.